This T cell receptor beta chain was sequenced for a study of T cell responses to AZD1222 COVID-19 vaccine. Study conclusions and caveats: Vaccine-associated CD4 TCRs spanned spike, dominant at 160-218 and 743-854. White British ancestry dominated among donors, who included more females, and clonal diversity was possibly underestimated. Among spike-specific TCRs, nearly half reportedly target unmutated variant regions. Seropositive status at baseline applied to only a handful of AZD1222 recipients.

Concerning this clone itself: The antigen is undetermined.

Only in-frame clones appear in the TCRdb table, and some are missing; sequencing was by immunoSEQ multiplex PCR. This table has roughly 120,000 clones, about 91% appearing once. There are 17 residues in the CDR3. The trim removed 3 bases at V and 3 bases at J, leaving 10 bases unmatched. Germline V gene data show CDR1 as MGHRA and CDR2 as YSYEKL. The sequence was collected from an adult who received the AZD1222 COVID-19 vaccine. This specimen was peripheral blood, taken 28 days after the second AZD1222 dose. This sequence joins TRBV4-1 and TRBJ1-2; 10 nucleotides agree with TRBD1. CDR3 sequence reads: CASSHPDRGGRDYGYTF. CDR3 bases: TGCGCCAGCAGCCACCCGGACAGGGGGGGCCGAGACTATGGCTACACCTTC.